This TCR beta chain emerged from a study of blood T cell repertoires in COVID-19. Study in general: The samples span acute and convalescent COVID-19 from the United States, Italy and Spain.

At least ten counts were recorded for this clone. The CDR3 runs 17 residues. V shed 5 bases, J shed 6 bases, and the junction held 12 bases outside the gene matches. CDR1 is SGHRS, CDR2 YFSETQ, per germline. Per the original data handling: Amplification from reference gene primers served as the basis for estimated nucleated cell counts. Profiling relied on immunoSEQ multiplex PCR, and the TCRdb table lists in-frame clones only, not all of them. V and J calls plus clone size are reproduced from that table; the DNA served to infer D and trimming. Among 110,000 to 150,000 clones listed, 88% were seen once.

This receptor was identified in a woman between 50 and 59 years old with acute or convalescent COVID-19. Material for sequencing was peripheral blood. The rearrangement links TRBV5-1 to TRBJ1-6; 9 nucleotides agree with TRBD1. The CDR3 coding sequence is TGCGCCAGCAGGGATACCGGGACAGGGCTGCGTAATTCACCCCTCCACTTT. Protein sequence: CASRDTGTGLRNSPLHF.